The rows below give T cell receptor beta chains drawn from one sample of a study of identical twins. TCRdb used MiXCR to reprocess the 5' RACE reads, holding one entry per CDR3 protein. Of about 500,000 distinct CDR3 sequences listed, roughly an eighth are singletons. A further study also used this sample, focusing on yellow fever vaccine responses in identical twins.

Sequenced: CD4+ T cells sorted from blood. The receptor set was obtained from a young woman in good health. Both conserved end residues are part of each CDR3. D genes are given only for firm matches. The size field is filled for only some rows; it gives once, few, many or a size class.

j_call d_call clone_size v_call cdr3_aa cdr3_nt
TRBJ1-1 TRBD1 many TRBV29-1 CSVLKRGTGWTEAFF TGCAGCGTTTTAAAAAGAGGGACAGGGTGGACTGAAGCTTTCTTT
TRBJ2-1 NA many TRBV7-2 CASSLMVDYNEQFF TGTGCCAGCAGCTTAATGGTCGACTACAATGAGCAGTTCTTC
TRBJ1-2 TRBD1 few TRBV6-2/TRBV6-3 CASTKTGAYGYTF TGTGCCAGCACAAAGACAGGGGCCTATGGCTACACCTTC
TRBJ2-2 TRBD1 few TRBV24-1 CATSDPRRDRINTGELFF TGTGCCACCAGTGACCCTCGAAGGGACAGGATTAACACCGGGGAGCTGTTTTTT
TRBJ2-7 NA few TRBV4-2 CASRRGSTGATYEQYF TGTGCCAGCAGAAGAGGTTCGACGGGGGCTACCTACGAGCAGTACTTC
TRBJ2-7 NA NA TRBV30 CAWSPAYYEQYF TGTGCCTGGAGTCCCGCTTACTACGAGCAGTACTTC
TRBJ2-7 NA many TRBV9 CASSVGAGKSYEQYF TGTGCCAGCAGCGTAGGGGCAGGGAAAAGTTACGAGCAGTACTTC
TRBJ1-6 NA few TRBV29-1 CSVQTGRNSPLHF TGCAGCGTACAGACTGGAAGAAATTCACCCCTCCACTTT
TRBJ2-2 NA NA TRBV11-2 CASSLDLGGLLDTGELFF TGTGCCAGCAGCTTAGATCTCGGCGGTCTTTTGGACACCGGGGAGCTGTTTTTT
TRBJ1-1 TRBD1 few TRBV24-1 CATSEDGTGRGAFF TGTGCCACCAGTGAGGATGGGACAGGGAGGGGAGCTTTCTTT
TRBJ1-6 NA NA TRBV2 CASSSYTDRKESPLHF TGTGCCAGCAGTTCTTACACTGACAGAAAGGAATCACCCCTCCACTTT
TRBJ1-2 NA NA TRBV12-3/TRBV12-4 CASKVSGLSYTF TGTGCCAGCAAGGTATCAGGACTGTCCTACACCTTC
TRBJ2-5 NA NA TRBV5-1 CASSSTGGIQETQYF TGCGCCAGCAGCTCGACGGGCGGCATTCAAGAGACCCAGTACTTC
TRBJ2-5 TRBD1 NA TRBV18 CASSPRAMDRGAQETQYF TGTGCCAGCTCACCGCGCGCAATGGACAGGGGAGCCCAAGAGACCCAGTACTTC
TRBJ2-2 NA many TRBV7-8 CASSLGLPGELFF TGTGCCAGCAGCTTAGGCCTCCCCGGGGAGCTGTTTTTT
TRBJ2-1 NA NA TRBV28 CASSLFFSGGYNEQFF TGTGCCAGCAGTTTATTTTTCAGCGGCGGCTACAATGAGCAGTTCTTC
TRBJ2-1 TRBD2 few TRBV12-3/TRBV12-4 CASSSGGSRSYNEQFF TGTGCCAGCAGTTCGGGGGGGTCCCGATCCTACAATGAGCAGTTCTTC
TRBJ2-1 NA many TRBV4-3 CASSQDWSEQFF TGCGCCAGCAGCCAAGATTGGTCCGAGCAGTTCTTC
TRBJ2-3 NA few TRBV6-1 CASSPKTVRPDTQYF TGTGCCAGCAGCCCCAAGACAGTCCGCCCAGATACGCAGTATTTT
TRBJ2-1 TRBD2 NA TRBV2 CASLTGEGYNEQFF TGTGCCAGCCTCACGGGGGAGGGTTACAATGAGCAGTTCTTC
TRBJ2-1 NA NA TRBV12-3/TRBV12-4 CASSLAVTLLSYNEQFF TGTGCCAGCAGTTTAGCGGTGACTCTCCTCTCCTACAATGAGCAGTTCTTC
TRBJ2-7 NA many TRBV28 CASRPPSRGSWYEQYF TGTGCCAGCAGACCCCCCTCTAGAGGGAGTTGGTACGAGCAGTACTTC
TRBJ1-1 NA few TRBV11-2 CASSLRRGADTEAFF TGTGCCAGCAGCCTAAGGAGGGGGGCCGACACTGAAGCTTTCTTT
TRBJ1-6 NA NA TRBV9 CASSVGGVGSGSPLHF TGTGCCAGCAGCGTAGGGGGTGTGGGTAGCGGATCACCCCTCCACTTT
TRBJ2-1 NA many TRBV20-1 CSARVSASSYNEQFF TGCAGTGCTAGAGTTAGCGCTAGCTCCTACAATGAGCAGTTCTTC
TRBJ2-1 NA many TRBV20-1 CSANTKGLRGEQFF TGCAGTGCTAATACCAAAGGATTGCGGGGTGAGCAGTTCTTC
TRBJ2-3 TRBD1 NA TRBV20-1 CSADSDRADTQYF TGCAGTGCCGATTCCGACAGGGCGGATACGCAGTATTTT
TRBJ2-2 NA few TRBV5-5 CASSLDSLNTGELFF TGTGCCAGCAGCTTGGACAGTCTGAACACCGGGGAGCTGTTTTTT
TRBJ2-4 NA NA TRBV12-3/TRBV12-4 CASSSSTGGVQYF NA
TRBJ2-1 NA NA TRBV4-2 CASSPELSSYNEQFF TGTGCCAGCAGCCCAGAACTGAGTTCCTACAATGAGCAGTTCTTC
TRBJ2-5 TRBD1 NA TRBV7-9 CASSFGGTGAQETQYF TGTGCCAGCAGCTTTGGTGGGACAGGGGCCCAAGAGACCCAGTACTTC
TRBJ1-3 NA NA TRBV30 CAWSELLGSLRNTIYF TGTGCCTGGAGTGAGCTCCTGGGCAGTTTAAGAAACACCATATATTTT
TRBJ1-3 NA NA TRBV20-1 CSARDRYRGRLGNTIYF TGCAGTGCTAGAGATCGGTACCGGGGCCGGCTGGGAAACACCATATATTTT
TRBJ2-5 NA few TRBV6-1 CASSDGWQGRETQYF TGTGCCAGCAGTGACGGCTGGCAGGGGAGAGAGACCCAGTACTTC
TRBJ2-2 TRBD1 few TRBV11-2 CASTSRSRDRGRLGELFF TGTGCCAGCACCTCGAGGTCCCGGGACAGGGGACGGCTCGGGGAGCTGTTTTTT
TRBJ1-1 NA few TRBV7-2 CASSLALGWTEAFF TGTGCCAGCAGCTTAGCCCTAGGGTGGACTGAAGCTTTCTTT
TRBJ1-2 NA few TRBV7-9 CASRHRDGDGYTF TGTGCCAGCAGACACAGGGACGGAGATGGCTACACCTTC
TRBJ2-1 TRBD1 few TRBV7-8 CASSLRTGEFGEQFF TGTGCCAGCAGCCTTCGGACAGGGGAGTTCGGTGAGCAGTTCTTC
TRBJ2-7 TRBD2 NA TRBV18 CASSPNPSGVSNEQYF TGTGCCAGCTCCCCAAACCCTAGCGGGGTCTCTAACGAGCAGTACTTC
TRBJ2-5 TRBD2 few TRBV28 CASCSRAGGETQYF TGTGCCAGCTGTAGCCGAGCGGGGGGAGAGACCCAGTACTTC
TRBJ2-5 TRBD2 NA TRBV20-1 CSASSGAEETQYF TGCAGTGCTAGTAGCGGGGCGGAAGAGACCCAGTACTTC
TRBJ1-3 NA few TRBV29-1 CSVEGTSSGNTIYF TGCAGCGTTGAAGGGACTTCCTCTGGAAACACCATATATTTT
TRBJ2-3 TRBD2 NA TRBV5-1 CASSLLPGGGTDTQYF TGCGCCAGCAGCTTGCTACCGGGAGGGGGCACAGATACGCAGTATTTT
TRBJ2-7 NA NA TRBV20-1 CSASRRGAIQSYEQYF TGCAGTGCGTCGAGGAGAGGGGCGATTCAATCCTACGAGCAGTACTTC
TRBJ2-7 NA NA TRBV20-1 CSAKATYEQYF TGCAGTGCCAAAGCAACCTACGAGCAGTACTTC
TRBJ2-5 NA NA TRBV11-2 CASSLAPPSETQYF TGTGCCAGCAGCTTAGCTCCCCCCAGTGAGACCCAGTACTTC
TRBJ2-5 TRBD2 NA TRBV11-2 CASSLGAGRGETQYF TGTGCCAGCAGCTTAGGAGCGGGGAGGGGAGAGACCCAGTACTTC
TRBJ2-7 NA few TRBV20-1 CSAKQAWDSYEQYF TGCAGTGCAAAACAGGCTTGGGACTCCTACGAGCAGTACTTC
TRBJ2-1 TRBD2 few TRBV5-1 CASSVTSGTYNEQFF TGCGCCAGCAGCGTAACTAGCGGAACATACAATGAGCAGTTCTTC
TRBJ1-1 NA few TRBV6-2/TRBV6-3 CASSYPQGQGMNTEAFF TGTGCCAGCAGTTACCCGCAGGGCCAGGGGATGAACACTGAAGCTTTCTTT
TRBJ2-1 TRBD2 NA TRBV7-8 CASSLALSLAGNNEQFF TGTGCCAGCAGCTTAGCGCTATCGCTAGCGGGGAACAATGAGCAGTTCTTC
TRBJ2-7 TRBD1 NA TRBV27 CASSFRQGGEQYF TGTGCCAGCAGTTTCCGACAGGGCGGCGAGCAGTACTTC
TRBJ2-3 NA NA TRBV3-1 CASSRRGTSRGTSSDTQYF TGTGCCAGCAGCCGCCGAGGGACTTCGCGGGGGACATCGTCAGATACGCAGTATTTT
TRBJ2-6 NA few TRBV11-2 CASSLFSQGSYSGANVLTF TGTGCCAGCAGCTTATTTTCACAGGGTAGTTACTCTGGGGCCAACGTCCTGACTTTC
TRBJ1-1 TRBD1 few TRBV3-1 CASSQAKTGANTEAFF TGTGCCAGCAGCCAAGCAAAGACAGGGGCCAACACTGAAGCTTTCTTT
TRBJ2-5 TRBD2 many TRBV3-1 CASSQDPGSGNGKTQYF TGTGCCAGCAGCCAAGATCCAGGGAGCGGGAATGGAAAGACCCAGTACTTC
TRBJ1-6 TRBD1 few TRBV3-1 CASSPGQNNSPLHF TGTGCCAGCAGCCCGGGACAGAATAATTCACCCCTCCACTTT
TRBJ2-1 NA NA TRBV7-2 CASSLPRGDYEQFF TGTGCCAGCAGCTTACCCAGGGGAGACTATGAGCAGTTCTTC
TRBJ1-1 NA many TRBV6-6 CASNRPDREGEAFF TGTGCCAGCAATCGTCCCGATCGGGAGGGTGAAGCTTTCTTT